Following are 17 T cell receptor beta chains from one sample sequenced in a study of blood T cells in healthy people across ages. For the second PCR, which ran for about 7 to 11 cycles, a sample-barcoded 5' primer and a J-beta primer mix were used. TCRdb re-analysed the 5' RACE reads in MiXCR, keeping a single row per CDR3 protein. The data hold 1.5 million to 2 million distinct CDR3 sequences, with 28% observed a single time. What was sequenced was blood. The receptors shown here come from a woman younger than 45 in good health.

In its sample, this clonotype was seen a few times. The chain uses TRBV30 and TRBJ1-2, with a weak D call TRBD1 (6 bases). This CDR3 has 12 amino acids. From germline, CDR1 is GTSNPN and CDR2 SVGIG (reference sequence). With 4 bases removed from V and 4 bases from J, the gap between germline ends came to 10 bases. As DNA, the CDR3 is TGTGCCTGGAACCCGGACAGCTATGGCTACACCTTC. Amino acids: CAWNPDSYGYTF.

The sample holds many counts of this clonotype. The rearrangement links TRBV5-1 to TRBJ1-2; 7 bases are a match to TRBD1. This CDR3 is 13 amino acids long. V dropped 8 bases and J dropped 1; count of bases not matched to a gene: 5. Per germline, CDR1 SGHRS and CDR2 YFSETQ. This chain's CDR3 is CASGQEINYGYTF. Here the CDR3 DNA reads TGCGCCAGTGGACAGGAGATTAACTATGGCTACACCTTC.

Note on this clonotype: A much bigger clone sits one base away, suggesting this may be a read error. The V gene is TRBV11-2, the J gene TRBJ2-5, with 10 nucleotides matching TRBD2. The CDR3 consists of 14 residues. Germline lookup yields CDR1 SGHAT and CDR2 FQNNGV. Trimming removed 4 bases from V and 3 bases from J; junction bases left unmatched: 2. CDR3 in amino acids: CASSYTSGEETQYF. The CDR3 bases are TGTGCCAGCAGCTACACTAGCGGGGAAGAGACCCAGTACTTC.

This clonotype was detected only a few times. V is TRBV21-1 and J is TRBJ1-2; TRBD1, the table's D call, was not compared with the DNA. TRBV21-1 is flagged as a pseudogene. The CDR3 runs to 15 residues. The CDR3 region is CASSKAVAGDNGYTF. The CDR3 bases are TGTGCCAGCAGCAAAGCGGTGGCAGGGGATAATGGCTACACCTTC.

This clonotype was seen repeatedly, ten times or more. The CDR3 spells CASSLARTNEQFF. The DNA of the CDR3 is TGTGCCAGCAGCTTAGCGAGAACGAATGAGCAGTTCTTC. The chain has TRBV7-2 and TRBJ2-1; unclear D gene. Germline CDR1 is SGHTA and CDR2 is FQGNSA. Trimming took 0 bases from V and 7 from J, leaving 7 bases between them. The CDR3 totals 13 residues.

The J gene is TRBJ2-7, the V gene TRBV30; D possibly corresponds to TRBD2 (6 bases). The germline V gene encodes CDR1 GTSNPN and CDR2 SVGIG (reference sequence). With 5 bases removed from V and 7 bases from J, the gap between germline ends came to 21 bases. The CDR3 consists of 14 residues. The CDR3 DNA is TGTGCCTGGGGCAACCGAAAGGGACTTGGGGAGCAGTACTTC. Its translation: CAWGNRKGLGEQYF.

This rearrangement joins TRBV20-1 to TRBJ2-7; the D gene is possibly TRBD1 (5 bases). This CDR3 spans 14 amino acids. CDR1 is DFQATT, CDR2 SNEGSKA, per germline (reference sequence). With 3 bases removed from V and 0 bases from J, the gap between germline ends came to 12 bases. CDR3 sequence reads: CSARGQGSSYEQYF. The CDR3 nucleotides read TGCAGTGCTAGGGGCCAGGGAAGCTCCTACGAGCAGTACTTC.

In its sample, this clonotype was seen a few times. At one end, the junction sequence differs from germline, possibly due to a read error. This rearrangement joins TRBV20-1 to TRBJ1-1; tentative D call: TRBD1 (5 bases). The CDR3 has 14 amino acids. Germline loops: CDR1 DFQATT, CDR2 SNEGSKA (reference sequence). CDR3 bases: TGCAGTGCCAGAGGGGTCAGAGCGAACACTGAAGCTTTCTTT. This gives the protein CSARGVRANTEAFF.

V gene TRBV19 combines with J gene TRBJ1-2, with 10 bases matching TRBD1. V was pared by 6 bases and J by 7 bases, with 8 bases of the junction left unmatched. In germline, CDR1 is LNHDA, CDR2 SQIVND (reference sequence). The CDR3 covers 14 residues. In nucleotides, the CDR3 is TGTGCCAGTAGCCCGACAGGGGGCGATGGTGGCTACACCTTC. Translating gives CASSPTGGDGGYTF.

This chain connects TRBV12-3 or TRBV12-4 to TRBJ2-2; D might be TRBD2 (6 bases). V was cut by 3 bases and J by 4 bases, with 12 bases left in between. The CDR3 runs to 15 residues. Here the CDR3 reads CASSFMASATGELFF. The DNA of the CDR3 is TGTGCCAGCAGTTTTATGGCTAGCGCCACCGGGGAGCTGTTTTTT.

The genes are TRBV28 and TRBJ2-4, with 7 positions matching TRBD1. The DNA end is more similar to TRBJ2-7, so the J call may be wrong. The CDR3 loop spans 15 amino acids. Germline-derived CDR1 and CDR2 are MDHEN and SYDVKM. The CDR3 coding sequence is TGTGCCAGCAGTTTGGGGACAGTAATAACCTACGAGCAGTACTTC. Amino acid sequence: CASSLGTVITYEQYF.

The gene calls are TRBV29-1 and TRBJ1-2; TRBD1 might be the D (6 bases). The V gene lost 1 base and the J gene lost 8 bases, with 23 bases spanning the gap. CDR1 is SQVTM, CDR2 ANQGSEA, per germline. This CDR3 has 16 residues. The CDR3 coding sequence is TGCAGCGTTGAAGGCCCCCCACTAACAGGGATGAAGGGCTACACCTTC. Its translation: CSVEGPPLTGMKGYTF.

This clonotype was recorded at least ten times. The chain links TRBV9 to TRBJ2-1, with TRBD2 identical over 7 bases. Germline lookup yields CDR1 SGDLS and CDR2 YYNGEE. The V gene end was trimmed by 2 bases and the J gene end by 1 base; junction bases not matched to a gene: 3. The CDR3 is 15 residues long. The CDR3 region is CASSVGEGSYNEQFF. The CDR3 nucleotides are TGTGCCAGCAGCGTCGGGGAGGGTTCCTACAATGAGCAGTTCTTC.

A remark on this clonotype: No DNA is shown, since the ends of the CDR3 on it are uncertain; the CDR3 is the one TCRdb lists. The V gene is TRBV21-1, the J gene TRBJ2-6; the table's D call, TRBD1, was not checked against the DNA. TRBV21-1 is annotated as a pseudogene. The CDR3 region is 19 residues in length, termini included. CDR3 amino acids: CASSKKSGQFGSGANVLTF.

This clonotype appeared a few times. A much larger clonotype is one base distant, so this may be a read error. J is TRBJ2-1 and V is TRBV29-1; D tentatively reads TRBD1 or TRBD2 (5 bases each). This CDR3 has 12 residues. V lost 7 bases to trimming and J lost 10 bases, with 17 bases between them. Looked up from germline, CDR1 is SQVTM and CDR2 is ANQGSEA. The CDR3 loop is CSAGHLREEQFF. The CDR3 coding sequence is TGCAGCGCGGGGCACCTAAGAGAGGAGCAGTTCTTC.

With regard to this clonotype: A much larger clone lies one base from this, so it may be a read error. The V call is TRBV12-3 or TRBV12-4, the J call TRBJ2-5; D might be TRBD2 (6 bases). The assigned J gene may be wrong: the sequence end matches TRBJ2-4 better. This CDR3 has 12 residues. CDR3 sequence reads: CTSSRDLSIQYF. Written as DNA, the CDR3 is TGTACCAGCAGTCGGGACTTATCCATTCAGTACTTC.

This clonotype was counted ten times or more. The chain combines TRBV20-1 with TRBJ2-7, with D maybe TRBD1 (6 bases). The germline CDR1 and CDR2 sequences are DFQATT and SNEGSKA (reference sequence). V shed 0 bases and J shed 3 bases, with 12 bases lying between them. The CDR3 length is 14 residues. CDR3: CSARDTPRGYEQYF. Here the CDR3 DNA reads TGCAGTGCTAGAGATACTCCCAGGGGCTACGAGCAGTACTTC.